One sample yielded the 9 T cell receptor beta chains listed below, sequenced in a study of graft-versus-host responses after intestinal transplantation. For these TCRs, the target antigens are not known. TCRdb keeps only in-frame clones here, not all; method: immunoSEQ multiplex PCR. The table shows more than 85,000 clones, with about 93% occurring only once. The material was unstimulated CD8+ T cells sorted from spleen or lymph node cells, obtained before intestinal transplant. These receptors all come from a human donor who received an intestinal transplant.

V gene TRBV6-1 combines with J gene TRBJ2-7; 7 nucleotides line up with TRBD1. The J segment lost 1 base and the V segment lost 6 bases, leaving 9 bases of the junction unmatched. CDR1 MNHNS and CDR2 SASEGT come from the germline V gene. The CDR3 has 15 residues. This CDR3 is CASRTTGDISYEQYF. In nucleotides, the CDR3 is TGTGCCAGCAGGACTACAGGGGACATATCCTACGAGCAGTACTTC.

The CDR3 region is CASSLKQVSPLHF. Here the CDR3 DNA reads TGTGCCAGCAGTTTAAAACAGGTCTCACCCCTCCACTTT. The rearrangement links TRBV27 to TRBJ1-6; weak D call: TRBD1 (5 bases). The CDR3 has 13 residues. CDR1 is MNHEY, CDR2 SMNVEV, per germline (reference sequence). V lost 2 bases to trimming and J lost 10 bases, with 9 bases between them.

The chain has TRBV7-6 and TRBJ2-2, with 8 bases aligning to TRBD2. This CDR3 comprises 17 residues. The V and J ends lost 1 base and 0 bases, in that order; junction bases with no gene match: 4. Germline V CDR1 and CDR2: SGHVS, FNYEAQ. The CDR3 coding sequence is TGTGCCAGCAGCTTAGACGGGGGGGCAACGAACACCGGGGAGCTGTTTTTT. As protein: CASSLDGGATNTGELFF.

The rearrangement joins TRBV29-1 to TRBJ1-3; a possible D gene is TRBD1 (5 bases). The CDR3 extends over 15 amino acids. CDR1 is SQVTM, CDR2 ANQGSEA, per germline. Trimming removed 6 bases at V and 0 bases at J, with 15 bases between. CDR3 nucleotides: TGCAGCGTATACGACAGTGGCCCCTCTGGAAACACCATATATTTT. Protein sequence: CSVYDSGPSGNTIYF.

The gene calls are TRBV7-9 and TRBJ2-5; 9 bases line up with TRBD2. Trimming took 8 bases from V and 5 from J; bases not matched to a gene: 6. The CDR3 contains 13 residues. Germline CDR1 is SEHNR and CDR2 is FQNEAQ (reference sequence). In DNA form, the CDR3 reads TGTGCCAGCGGAGCGGGGGGAGGCGAGACCCAGTACTTC. Translating gives CASGAGGGETQYF. The full variable domain, rest sourced from reference TRBV7-9 and TRBJ2-5, is DTGVSQNPRHKITKRGQNVTFRCDPISEHNRLYWYRQTLGQGPEFLTYFQNEAQLEKSRLLSDRFSAERPKGSFSTLEIQRTEQGDSAMYLCASGAGGGETQYFGPGTRLLVL.

This rearrangement joins TRBV14 to TRBJ2-4; 14 bases agree with TRBD2. Per germline, CDR1 SGHDN and CDR2 FVKESK. There are 19 residues in the CDR3. J was trimmed by 0 bases and V by 1 base; bases with no gene match: 5. CDR3 sequence reads: CASSQGLAGGPTAKNIQYF. The CDR3 nucleotides are TGTGCCAGCAGCCAAGGACTAGCGGGGGGGCCCACAGCCAAAAACATTCAGTACTTC.

This chain links TRBV5-6 with TRBJ2-7, with a weak D call TRBD1 (6 bases). Per the germline V gene, CDR1 is SGHDT and CDR2 is YYEEEE. The V and J ends lost 0 bases and 3 bases respectively, with 10 bases between them. This CDR3 has 14 amino acids. CDR3 coding DNA: TGTGCCAGCAGCTTGGGAGGGGGTTACTACGAGCAGTACTTC. Its translation: CASSLGGGYYEQYF. Based on the CDR3 plus reference TRBV5-6 and TRBJ2-7, the full variable domain is DAGVTQSPTHLIKTRGQQVTLRCSPKSGHDTVSWYQQALGQGPQFIFQYYEEEERQRGNFPDRFSGHQFPNYSSELNVNALLLGDSALYLCASSLGGGYYEQYFGPGTRLTVT.

The rearrangement joins TRBV10-3 to TRBJ1-2; 8 nucleotides align to TRBD1. Germline CDR1 and CDR2: ENHRY and SYGVKD. Trimming took 8 bases from V and 6 from J; bases not matched to a gene: 5. The CDR3 is 12 residues long. DNA of the CDR3: TGTGCCATCCCGACAGGGGAAGATGGCTACACCTTC. Translation gives CAIPTGEDGYTF.

This chain uses TRBV11-2 with TRBJ2-7; 9 bases line up with TRBD1. Germline V gene lookup returns CDR1 SGHAT and CDR2 FQNNGV. This CDR3 region has 14 residues. Losses at the gene ends were 4 bases for V and 4 bases for J; bases not matched to a gene: 5. The CDR3 DNA reads as TGTGCCAGCAGCTCAGAGGACAGGGGATACGAGCAGTACTTC. Translated, it gives CASSSEDRGYEQYF.